This TCR beta chain appears in the sequencing data of a study of blood T cell repertoires in COVID-19. Study at large: PBMCs, B-cell-depleted T cells, or T cells provided the cDNA or gDNA that made up the material.

Data came from immunoSEQ multiplex PCR; TCRdb stores just in-frame clones and leaves some out. Of over 300,000 clones listed, around 90% are singletons. The ends were cut back, 6 bases at V and 2 bases at J, with 8 bases in the middle. This CDR3 has 13 amino acids. Germline V gives CDR1 WSHSY, CDR2 SAAADI. This receptor was obtained from a man between 18 and 35 years old with active or convalescent COVID-19. This sequence joins TRBV10-2 and TRBJ1-3; D is uncertain. Sequenced input: peripheral blood. The CDR3 DNA is TGCGCCAGCAGGATCGGGGCTGGAAACACCATATATTTT. It yields the protein CASRIGAGNTIYF.